This T cell receptor (beta chain) came from a study of blood T cell repertoires in COVID-19 (dated by TCRdb to 2019 to 2021). Some background on the complete study: The collaborator samples originated in the United States, Italy and Spain and spanned the acute and convalescent phases of COVID-19. The material from the prospective study consisted of cDNA or gDNA derived from T cells, B-cell-depleted T cells, or PBMCs. Subjects who had been exposed to COVID-19, were actively infected with it, or had recovered from it provided the deeply sampled blood TCRbeta repertoires that made up the dataset. The repertoires were released in a freely available public database meant as a resource for research on the immune response to SARS-CoV-2. The samples were drawn from two sources: the first 160 participants of the ongoing ImmuneRACE study, and 950 to 1,500 subjects contributed by 6 global collaborators. Nearly every sample came with metadata listing a de-identified subject ID, COVID-19 status, age in years and sex. Where available, HLA class I and class II types were obtained from metadata supplied by the sample provider rather than from assay-based typing. Study-level results and caveats: How much clinical and demographic metadata was included differed by source and by participant, and the metadata was provided uncurated.

TCRbeta CDR3 regions were amplified from genomic DNA by means of the immunoSEQ Assay, a bias-controlled multiplex PCR. As for the authors' bioinformatics: Within the assay, amplification of reference gene primers was used to estimate how many nucleated cells each sample contained. To quantify the absolute abundance of each unique TCRbeta CDR3 rearrangement, sequence reads were collapsed and filtered. Productive Simpson clonality was computed per sample as the square root of Simpson's diversity index over productive rearrangements. The table was pulled from immuneACCESS by TCRdb, which kept in-frame rearrangements only. Such tables lose some clones; where checked, under half of the loss comes from unresolved V genes, and the rest has no known cause. That table supplies the V and J calls and clone size; D and trimming were determined from the DNA. The sample table shows over 150,000 clones, and under 85% are seen once. Approximately 2.6% of the sample lies in the top ten.

Worth noting for this clone: This receptor's antigen is unknown. Within one base of it there is no much larger clone, and no base qualities were kept.

The germline ends are 14 bases apart after V is trimmed by 0 bases and J by 8 bases. The germline V gene supplies CDR1 SGDLS and CDR2 YYNGEE. The CDR3, from cysteine to phenylalanine, totals 15 residues. Only the CDR3 region is kept as DNA, spanning 45 bases read in frame from base 1. Whole blood was collected in K2EDTA tubes by collaborating institutions according to the institutions' own protocols. For TCRbeta analysis, collaborator samples were shipped as frozen whole blood, as isolated PBMCs, or as DNA extracted from either sample type. The sequence links TRBV9 to TRBJ1-4; the D region possibly corresponds to TRBD1 (6 bases align). The receptor's source is a man between 65 and 85 years old with acute or convalescent COVID-19. Sequences were obtained from peripheral blood. The nucleotides read TGTGCCAGCAGCGTAGGTGCAGGGGTGGGGGAAAAACTGTTTTTT. Its coded protein is CASSVGAGVGEKLFF.